This T cell receptor beta chain was retrieved from a study of radiation and T cells in renal cell carcinoma. The data were produced by immunoSEQ multiplex PCR, yet TCRdb's version contains in-frame clones alone and is incomplete. The sample has about 130,000 clones; approximately 85% are singletons. This CDR3 is built from 13 residues. V lost 2 bases and J 7 bases, leaving 12 bases between the germline ends. Germline-derived CDR1 and CDR2 are SGHRS and YFSETQ. As for time point: blood 2 weeks post-SBRT. The sample's treatment: 15 Gy SBRT to primary tumor, nephrectomy 4 weeks later. The material sequenced was blood, taken from a patient whose treatment included radiotherapy and nephrectomy. This clonotype originated in a man in his forties or fifties with renal cell carcinoma. This rearrangement joins TRBV5-1 to TRBJ1-1; D is unclear. The CDR3: CASSFMGINEAFF. CDR3 nucleotide sequence: TGCGCCAGCAGCTTTATGGGGATTAATGAAGCTTTCTTT.